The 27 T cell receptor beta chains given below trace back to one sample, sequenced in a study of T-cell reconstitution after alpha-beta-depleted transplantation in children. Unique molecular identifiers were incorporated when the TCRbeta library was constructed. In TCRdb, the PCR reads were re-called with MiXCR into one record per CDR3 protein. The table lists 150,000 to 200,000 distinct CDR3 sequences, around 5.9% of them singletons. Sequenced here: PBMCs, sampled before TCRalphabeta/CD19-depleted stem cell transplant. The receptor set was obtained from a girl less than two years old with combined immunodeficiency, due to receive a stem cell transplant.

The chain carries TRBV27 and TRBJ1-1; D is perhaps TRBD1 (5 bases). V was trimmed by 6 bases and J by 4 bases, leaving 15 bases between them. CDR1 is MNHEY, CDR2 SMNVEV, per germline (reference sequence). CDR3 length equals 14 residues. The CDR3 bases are TGTGCCAGCAGGAACGTGGGGGGGGGCACTGAAGCTTTCTTT. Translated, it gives CASRNVGGGTEAFF.

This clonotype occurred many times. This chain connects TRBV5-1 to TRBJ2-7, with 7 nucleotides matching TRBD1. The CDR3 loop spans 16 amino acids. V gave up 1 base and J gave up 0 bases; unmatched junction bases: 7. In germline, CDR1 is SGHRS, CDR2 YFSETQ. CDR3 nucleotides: TGCGCCAGCAGCTTGATCATGACAGGGAACTCCTACGAGCAGTACTTC. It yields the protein CASSLIMTGNSYEQYF. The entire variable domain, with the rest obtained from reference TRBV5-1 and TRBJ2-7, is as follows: KAGVTQTPRYLIKTRGQQVTLSCSPISGHRSVSWYQQTPGQGLQFLFEYFSETQRNKGNFPGRFSGRQFSNSRSEMNVSTLELGDSALYLCASSLIMTGNSYEQYFGPGTRLTVT.

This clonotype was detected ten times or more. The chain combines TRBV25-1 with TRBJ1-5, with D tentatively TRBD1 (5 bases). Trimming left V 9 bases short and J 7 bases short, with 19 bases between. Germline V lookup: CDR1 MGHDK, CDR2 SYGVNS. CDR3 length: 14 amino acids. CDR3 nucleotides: TGTGCCAGTTCTACTACAGGAGAATGGCAGCCCCAGCATTTT. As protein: CASSTTGEWQPQHF.

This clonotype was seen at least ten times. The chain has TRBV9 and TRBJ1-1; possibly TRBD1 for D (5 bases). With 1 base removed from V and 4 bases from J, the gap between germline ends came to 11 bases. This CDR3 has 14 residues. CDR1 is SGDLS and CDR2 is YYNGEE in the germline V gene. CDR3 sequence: CASSVSGVSTEAFF. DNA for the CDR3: TGTGCCAGCAGCGTATCGGGGGTTTCCACTGAAGCTTTCTTT.

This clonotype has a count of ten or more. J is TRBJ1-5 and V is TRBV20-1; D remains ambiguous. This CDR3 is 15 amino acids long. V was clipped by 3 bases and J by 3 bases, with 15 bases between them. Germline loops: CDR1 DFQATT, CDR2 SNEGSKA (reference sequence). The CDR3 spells CSASAQQFPNQPQHF. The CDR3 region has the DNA TGCAGTGCTAGCGCGCAGCAGTTCCCCAATCAGCCCCAGCATTTT.

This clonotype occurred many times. CDR3 sequence: CASSQDPDLYTGELFF. The CDR3 DNA reads as TGCGCCAGCAGCCAAGACCCCGATCTGTACACCGGGGAGCTGTTTTTT. This chain connects TRBV4-3 to TRBJ2-2; D call uncertain. CDR3 length: 16 amino acids. Germline V gene sequence: CDR1 LGHNA, CDR2 YSLEER. With 0 bases removed from V and 3 bases from J, the gap between germline ends came to 11 bases.

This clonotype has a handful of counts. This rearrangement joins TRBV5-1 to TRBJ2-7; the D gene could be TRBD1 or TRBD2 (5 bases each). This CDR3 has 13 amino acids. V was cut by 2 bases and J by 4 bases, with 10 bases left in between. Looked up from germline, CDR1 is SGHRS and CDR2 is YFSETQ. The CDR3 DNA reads TGCGCCAGCAGCTTTTACGAGGGGTACGAGCAGTACTTC. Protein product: CASSFYEGYEQYF. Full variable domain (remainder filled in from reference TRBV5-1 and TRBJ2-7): KAGVTQTPRYLIKTRGQQVTLSCSPISGHRSVSWYQQTPGQGLQFLFEYFSETQRNKGNFPGRFSGRQFSNSRSEMNVSTLELGDSALYLCASSFYEGYEQYFGPGTRLTVT.

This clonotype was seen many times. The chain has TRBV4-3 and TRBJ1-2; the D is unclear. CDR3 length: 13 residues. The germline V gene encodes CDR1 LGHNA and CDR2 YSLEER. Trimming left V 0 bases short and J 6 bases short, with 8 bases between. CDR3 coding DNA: TGCGCCAGCAGCCAAGATTACGGGAATGGCTACACCTTC. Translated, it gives CASSQDYGNGYTF.

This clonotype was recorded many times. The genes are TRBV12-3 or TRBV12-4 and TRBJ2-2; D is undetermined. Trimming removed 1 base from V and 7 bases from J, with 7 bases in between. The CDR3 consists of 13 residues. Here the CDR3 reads CASSLGSSGELFF. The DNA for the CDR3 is TGTGCCAGCAGTTTAGGGTCAAGCGGGGAGCTGTTTTTT.

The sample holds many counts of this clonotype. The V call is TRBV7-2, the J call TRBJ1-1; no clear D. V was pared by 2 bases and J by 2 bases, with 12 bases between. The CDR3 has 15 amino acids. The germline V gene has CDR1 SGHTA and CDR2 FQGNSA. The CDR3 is CASSLSLVGNTEAFF. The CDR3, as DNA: TGTGCCAGCAGCTTAAGCCTAGTTGGTAACACTGAAGCTTTCTTT.

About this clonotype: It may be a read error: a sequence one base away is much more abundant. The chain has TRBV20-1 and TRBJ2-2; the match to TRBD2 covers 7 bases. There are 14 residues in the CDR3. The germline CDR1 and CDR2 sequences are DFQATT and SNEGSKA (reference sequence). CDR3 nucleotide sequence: TGCAGTGCTAGACTAGCGGCGAACTCCGGGGAGCTGTTTTTT. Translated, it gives CSARLAANSGELFF.

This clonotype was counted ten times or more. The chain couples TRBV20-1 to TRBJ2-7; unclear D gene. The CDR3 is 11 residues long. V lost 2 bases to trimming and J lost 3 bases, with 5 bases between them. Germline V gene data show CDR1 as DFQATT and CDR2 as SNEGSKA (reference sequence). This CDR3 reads CSARQDYEQYF. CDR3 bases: TGCAGTGCTAGACAGGACTACGAGCAGTACTTC.

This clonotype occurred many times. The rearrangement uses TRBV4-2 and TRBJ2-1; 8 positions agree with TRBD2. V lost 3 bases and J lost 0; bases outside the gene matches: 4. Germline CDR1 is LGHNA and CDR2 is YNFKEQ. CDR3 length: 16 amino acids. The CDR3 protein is CASSHPGGVSYNEQFF. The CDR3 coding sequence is TGTGCCAGCAGCCATCCCGGGGGGGTCTCCTACAATGAGCAGTTCTTC.

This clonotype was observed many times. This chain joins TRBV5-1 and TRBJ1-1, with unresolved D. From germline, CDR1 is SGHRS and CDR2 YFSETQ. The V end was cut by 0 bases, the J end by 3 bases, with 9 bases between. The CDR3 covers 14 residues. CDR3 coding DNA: TGCGCCAGCAGCTTGGGTCGGGGATACACTGAAGCTTTCTTT. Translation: CASSLGRGYTEAFF.

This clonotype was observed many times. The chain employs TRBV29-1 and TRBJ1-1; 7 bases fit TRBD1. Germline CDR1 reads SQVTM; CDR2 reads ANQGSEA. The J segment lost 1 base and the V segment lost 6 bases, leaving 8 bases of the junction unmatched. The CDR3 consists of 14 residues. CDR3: CSVANRQGNTEAFF. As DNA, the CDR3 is TGCAGCGTAGCAAATAGACAGGGGAACACTGAAGCTTTCTTT.

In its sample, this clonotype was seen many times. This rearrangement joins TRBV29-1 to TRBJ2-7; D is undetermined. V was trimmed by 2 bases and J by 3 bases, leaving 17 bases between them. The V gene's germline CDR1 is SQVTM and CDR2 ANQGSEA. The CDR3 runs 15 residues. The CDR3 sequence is CSVEIGDTGVYEQYF. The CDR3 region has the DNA TGCAGCGTTGAAATAGGCGACACCGGTGTCTACGAGCAGTACTTC.

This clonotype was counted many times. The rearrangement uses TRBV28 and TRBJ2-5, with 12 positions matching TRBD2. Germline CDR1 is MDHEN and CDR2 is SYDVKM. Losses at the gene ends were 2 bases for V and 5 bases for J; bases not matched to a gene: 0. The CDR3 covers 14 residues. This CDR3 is CASSLTSGRETQYF. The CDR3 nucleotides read TGTGCCAGCAGTTTAACTAGCGGGAGGGAGACCCAGTACTTC.

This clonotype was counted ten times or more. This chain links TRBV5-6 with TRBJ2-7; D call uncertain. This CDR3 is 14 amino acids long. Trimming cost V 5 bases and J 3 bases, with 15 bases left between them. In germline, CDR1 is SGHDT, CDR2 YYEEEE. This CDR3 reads CASRTWNGNYEQYF. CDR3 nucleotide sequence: TGTGCCAGCAGGACGTGGAACGGCAACTACGAGCAGTACTTC.

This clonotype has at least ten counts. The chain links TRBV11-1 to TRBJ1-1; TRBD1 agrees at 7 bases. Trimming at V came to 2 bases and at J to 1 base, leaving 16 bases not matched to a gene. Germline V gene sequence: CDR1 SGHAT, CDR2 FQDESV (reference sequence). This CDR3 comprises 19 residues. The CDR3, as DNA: TGTGCCAGCAGCTTACAAATTCCCCGGACAGGTCGGGGGAACACTGAAGCTTTCTTT. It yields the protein CASSLQIPRTGRGNTEAFF.

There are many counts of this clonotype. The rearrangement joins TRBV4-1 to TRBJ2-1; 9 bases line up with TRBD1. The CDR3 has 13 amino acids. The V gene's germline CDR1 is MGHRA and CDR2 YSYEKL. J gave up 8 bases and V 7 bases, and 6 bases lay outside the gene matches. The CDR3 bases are TGCGCCAGCACGGGACAGGGTGTCGATGAGCAGTTCTTC. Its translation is CASTGQGVDEQFF.

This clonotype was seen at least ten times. The CDR3 loop is CASSLVSSRGGGETQYF. CDR3 in DNA: TGTGCCAGCAGCTTAGTTTCTTCTCGCGGGGGCGGAGAGACCCAGTACTTC. The chain couples TRBV11-2 to TRBJ2-5; D might be TRBD2 (7 bases). This CDR3 contains 17 residues. Trimming stripped 1 base from V and 4 bases from J, with 19 bases between. Germline-derived CDR1 and CDR2 are SGHAT and FQNNGV.

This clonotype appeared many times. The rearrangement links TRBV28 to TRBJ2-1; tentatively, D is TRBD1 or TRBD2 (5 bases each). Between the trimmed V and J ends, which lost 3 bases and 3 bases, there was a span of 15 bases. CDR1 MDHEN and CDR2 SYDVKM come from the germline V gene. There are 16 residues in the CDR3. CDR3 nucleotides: TGTGCCAGCAGTTTCAGGCCGGGGCGTAGCTACAATGAGCAGTTCTTC. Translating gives CASSFRPGRSYNEQFF.

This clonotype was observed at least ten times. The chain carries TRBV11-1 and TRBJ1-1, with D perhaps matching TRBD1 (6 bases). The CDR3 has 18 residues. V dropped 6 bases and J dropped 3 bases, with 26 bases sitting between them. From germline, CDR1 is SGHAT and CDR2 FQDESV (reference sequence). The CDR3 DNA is TGTGCCAGCAGTCAAAACAGGGTTGATTTCGCTTTAGACACTGAAGCTTTCTTT. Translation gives CASSQNRVDFALDTEAFF. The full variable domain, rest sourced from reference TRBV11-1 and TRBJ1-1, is EAEVAQSPRYKITEKSQAVAFWCDPISGHATLYWYRQILGQGPELLVQFQDESVVDDSQLPKDRFSAERLKGVDSTLKIQPAELGDSAMYLCASSQNRVDFALDTEAFFGQGTRLTVV.

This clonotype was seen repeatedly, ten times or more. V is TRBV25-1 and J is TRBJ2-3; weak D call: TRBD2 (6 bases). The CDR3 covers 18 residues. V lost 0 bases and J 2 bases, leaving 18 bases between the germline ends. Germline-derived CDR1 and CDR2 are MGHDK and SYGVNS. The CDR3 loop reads CASSEYFSGREATDTQYF. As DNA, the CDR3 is TGTGCCAGCAGTGAATATTTCTCGGGCAGGGAGGCCACAGATACGCAGTATTTT.

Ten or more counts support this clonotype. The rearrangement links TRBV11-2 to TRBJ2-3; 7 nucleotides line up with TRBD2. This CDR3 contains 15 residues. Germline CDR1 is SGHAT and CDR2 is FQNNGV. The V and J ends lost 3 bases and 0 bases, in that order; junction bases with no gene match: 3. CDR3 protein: CASSLGGTSTDTQYF. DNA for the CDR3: TGTGCCAGCAGCTTGGGGGGGACTAGCACAGATACGCAGTATTTT.

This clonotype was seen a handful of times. The CDR3 DNA reads as TGCGCCAGCAGCCAAGGGACTAGCGGGAGGTCCTACGAGCAGTACTTC. Translation: CASSQGTSGRSYEQYF. The chain combines TRBV4-3 with TRBJ2-7; 14 nucleotides agree with TRBD2. There are 16 residues in the CDR3. V trimming: 1 base; J trimming: 1 base; junction bases outside the gene matches: 0. Germline CDR1 is LGHNA and CDR2 is YSLEER.

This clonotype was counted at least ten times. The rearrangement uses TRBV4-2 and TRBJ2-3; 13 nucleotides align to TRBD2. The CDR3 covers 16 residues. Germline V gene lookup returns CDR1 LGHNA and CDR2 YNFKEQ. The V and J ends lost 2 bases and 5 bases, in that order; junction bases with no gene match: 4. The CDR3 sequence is CASSQTGLAGEDTQYF. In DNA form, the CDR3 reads TGTGCCAGCAGCCAAACCGGACTAGCGGGAGAAGATACGCAGTATTTT.